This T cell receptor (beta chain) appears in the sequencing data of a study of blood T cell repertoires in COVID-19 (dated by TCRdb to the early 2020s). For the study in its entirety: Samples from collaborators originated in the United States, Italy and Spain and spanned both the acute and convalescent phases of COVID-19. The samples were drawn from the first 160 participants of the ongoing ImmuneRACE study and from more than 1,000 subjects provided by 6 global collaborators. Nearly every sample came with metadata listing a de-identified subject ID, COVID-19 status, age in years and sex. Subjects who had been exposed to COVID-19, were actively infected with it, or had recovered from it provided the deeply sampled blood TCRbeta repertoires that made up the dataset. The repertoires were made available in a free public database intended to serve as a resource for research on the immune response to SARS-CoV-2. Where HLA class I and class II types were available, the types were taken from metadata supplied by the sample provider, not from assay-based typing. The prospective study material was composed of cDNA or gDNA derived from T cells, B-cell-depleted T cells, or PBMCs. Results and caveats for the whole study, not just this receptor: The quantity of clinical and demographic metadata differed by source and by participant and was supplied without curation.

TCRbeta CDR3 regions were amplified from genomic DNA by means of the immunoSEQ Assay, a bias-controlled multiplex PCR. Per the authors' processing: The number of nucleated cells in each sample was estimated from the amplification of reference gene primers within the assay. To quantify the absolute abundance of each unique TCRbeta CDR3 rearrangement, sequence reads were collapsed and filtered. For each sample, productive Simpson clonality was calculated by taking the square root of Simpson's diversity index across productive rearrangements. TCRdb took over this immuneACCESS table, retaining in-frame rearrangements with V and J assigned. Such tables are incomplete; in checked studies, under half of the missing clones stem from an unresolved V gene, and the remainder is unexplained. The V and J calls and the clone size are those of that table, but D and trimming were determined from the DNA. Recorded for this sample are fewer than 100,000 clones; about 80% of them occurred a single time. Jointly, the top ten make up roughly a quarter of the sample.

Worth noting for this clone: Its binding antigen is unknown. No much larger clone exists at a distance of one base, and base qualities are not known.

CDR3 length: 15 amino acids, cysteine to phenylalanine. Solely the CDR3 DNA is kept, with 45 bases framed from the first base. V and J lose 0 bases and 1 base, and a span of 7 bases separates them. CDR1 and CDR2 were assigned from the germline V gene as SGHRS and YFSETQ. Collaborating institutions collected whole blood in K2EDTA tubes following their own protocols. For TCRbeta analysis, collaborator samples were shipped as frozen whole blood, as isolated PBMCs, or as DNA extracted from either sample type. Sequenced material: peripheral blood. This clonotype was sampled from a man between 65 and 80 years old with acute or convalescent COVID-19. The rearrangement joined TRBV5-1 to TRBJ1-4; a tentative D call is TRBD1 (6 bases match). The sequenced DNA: TGCGCCAGCAGCTTGGTAGGGGGAACTAATGAAAAACTGTTTTTT. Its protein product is CASSLVGGTNEKLFF.